A single sample gave rise to the 24 T cell receptor beta chains below, sequenced in a study of blood T cell repertoires in COVID-19 (dated by TCRdb to about 2020). The library was generated by the immunoSEQ multiplex PCR assay. Held by TCRdb, this immuneACCESS table contains in-frame sequences only and omits some clones. Under half of the omission traces to an unresolved V gene where checked; the cause of the rest is unknown. The sample table records approximately 330,000 clones; just over 85% of these occur just once. Of the sample, 4% to 5.5% is held by the ten largest clones. Sequenced material: PBMCs or T cells enriched from blood (not recorded which). The receptor source for this set is a woman aged 40 to 50 with acute COVID-19.

The chain is built from TRBV19 and TRBJ1-4; the match to TRBD1 covers 9 bases. Germline V gene data show CDR1 as LNHDA and CDR2 as SQIVND (reference sequence). The CDR3 consists of 19 residues. V gave up 9 bases and J gave up 2 bases; unmatched junction bases: 19. The CDR3 DNA follows: TGTGCCAGAGTACCAAGTGCGGACAGGGGAATATCCACTAATGAAAAACTGTTTTTT. Residues: CARVPSADRGISTNEKLFF.

The V call is TRBV19, the J call TRBJ2-4; TRBD2 agrees at 9 bases. The CDR3 loop spans 18 amino acids. Germline trimming cut 0 bases from V and 0 bases from J; bases unmatched to any gene: 6. Germline V gene sequence: CDR1 LNHDA, CDR2 SQIVND (reference sequence). CDR3 in DNA: TGTGCCAGTAGTATAGATCATTCTAGCGGGACAGCCAAAAACATTCAGTACTTC. It yields the protein CASSIDHSSGTAKNIQYF.

The CDR3 region is CSASRSLNTEAFF. The CDR3 coding sequence is TGCAGTGCTAGTAGATCACTCAACACTGAAGCTTTCTTT. The gene calls are TRBV20-1 and TRBJ1-1; the D is unclear. Between the trimmed V and J ends, which lost 3 bases and 2 bases, there was a span of 10 bases. Germline V gene sequence: CDR1 DFQATT, CDR2 SNEGSKA (reference sequence). The CDR3 has 13 residues.

The chain combines TRBV19 with TRBJ1-3, with D perhaps TRBD1 (6 bases). Per germline, CDR1 LNHDA and CDR2 SQIVND (reference sequence). V lost 5 bases, J lost 0 bases, and 11 bases lay in between. CDR3 length: 15 amino acids. CDR3 in amino acids: CASSSGHFSGNTIYF. Here the CDR3 DNA reads TGTGCCAGTAGTTCGGGACATTTCTCTGGAAACACCATATATTTT.

V is TRBV29-1 and J is TRBJ1-3; no firm D call. CDR1 and CDR2 (germline): SQVTM, ANQGSEA. The CDR3 is 11 residues long. V shed 5 bases and J shed 3 bases, with 5 bases lying between them. Here the CDR3 reads CSVLSGNTIYF. CDR3 nucleotides: TGCAGCGTTTTGAGTGGAAACACCATATATTTT.

The chain joins TRBV7-6 to TRBJ2-7; no definite D call. This CDR3 is built from 13 residues. V was cut by 3 bases and J by 3 bases, with 9 bases left in between. From germline, CDR1 is SGHVS and CDR2 FNYEAQ. The CDR3 protein is CASSFGKHYEQYF. CDR3 nucleotide sequence: TGTGCCAGCAGCTTTGGCAAACACTACGAGCAGTACTTC. The full variable domain, rest sourced from reference TRBV7-6 and TRBJ2-7, is GAGVSQSPRYKVTKRGQDVALRCDPISGHVSLYWYRQALGQGPEFLTYFNYEAQQDKSGLPNDRFSAERPEGSISTLTIQRTEQRDSAMYRCASSFGKHYEQYFGPGTRLTVT.

This chain uses TRBV28 with TRBJ2-1; tentative D call: TRBD1 (6 bases). Germline CDR1 MDHEN, CDR2 SYDVKM. The CDR3 sequence is 13 residues long. The ends were cut back, 8 bases at V and 3 bases at J, with 11 bases in the middle. The CDR3 reads CASFTGNYNEQFF. DNA of the CDR3: TGTGCCAGCTTCACAGGGAACTACAATGAGCAGTTCTTC.

The J gene is TRBJ2-7, the V gene TRBV5-1, with a tentative D call TRBD2 (5 bases). CDR1 is SGHRS and CDR2 is YFSETQ in the germline V gene. Trimming shortened V by 4 bases and J by 6 bases, and 11 bases separated the two germline ends. This CDR3 comprises 12 residues. CDR3 sequence: CASSPLGTEQYF. In DNA form, the CDR3 reads TGCGCCAGCAGCCCACTAGGAACCGAGCAGTACTTC. Based on the CDR3 plus reference TRBV5-1 and TRBJ2-7, the full variable domain is KAGVTQTPRYLIKTRGQQVTLSCSPISGHRSVSWYQQTPGQGLQFLFEYFSETQRNKGNFPGRFSGRQFSNSRSEMNVSTLELGDSALYLCASSPLGTEQYFGPGTRLTVT.

V gene TRBV24-1 combines with J gene TRBJ1-2; 9 nucleotides align to TRBD1. J lost 4 bases, V lost 3 bases, and 11 bases had no gene match. Germline V lookup: CDR1 KGHDR, CDR2 SFDVKD. The CDR3 extends over 17 amino acids. The CDR3 region has the DNA TGTGCCACCAGTGATCCTTCCTCCGGACAGGGGATCTATGGCTACACCTTC. Its translation: CATSDPSSGQGIYGYTF.

The chain has TRBV5-6 and TRBJ1-1, with D tentatively TRBD1 (5 bases). V was pared by 4 bases and J by 11 bases, with 30 bases between. This CDR3 has 17 residues. Germline values: CDR1 SGHDT, CDR2 YYEEEE. CDR3 amino acids: CASSPFGQTALGRMAFF. CDR3 DNA sequence: TGTGCCAGCAGCCCCTTCGGTCAGACAGCGCTGGGTAGGATGGCTTTCTTT.

The chain is built from TRBV3-1 (or the pseudogene TRBV3-2) and TRBJ2-7, with 10 bases identical to TRBD2. Trimming removed 2 bases from V and 4 bases from J; junction bases left unmatched: 2. Germline CDR1 and CDR2: LGHDT and YNNKEL (reference sequence). The CDR3 length is 14 residues. CDR3 protein: CASSQLAGAYEQYF. The CDR3 bases are TGTGCCAGCAGCCAACTAGCGGGAGCTTACGAGCAGTACTTC.

The V and J genes are TRBV13 and TRBJ1-2, with D unresolved. CDR1 and CDR2 (germline): PRHDT, FYEKMQ (reference sequence). This CDR3 comprises 13 residues. The ends were cut back, 2 bases at V and 2 bases at J, with 6 bases in the middle. CDR3 nucleotide sequence: TGTGCCAGCAGCTTAAACAGAAACTATGGCTACACCTTC. Translation: CASSLNRNYGYTF. Drawing the rest from reference TRBV13 and TRBJ1-2, the complete variable domain is AAGVIQSPRHLIKEKRETATLKCYPIPRHDTVYWYQQGPGQDPQFLISFYEKMQSDKGSIPDRFSAQQFSDYHSELNMSSLELGDSALYFCASSLNRNYGYTFGSGTRLTVV.

This clone was picked up one time. The CDR3 nucleotides read TGTGCCAGTAGCCTTGGACTCGAGCAGTACTTC. This codes for CASSLGLEQYF. The chain is built from TRBV19 and TRBJ2-7; D might be TRBD2 (5 bases). The CDR3 is 11 amino acids. Germline V gene data show CDR1 as LNHDA and CDR2 as SQIVND (reference sequence). Trimming shortened V by 6 bases and J by 6 bases, and 9 bases separated the two germline ends. The full variable domain, completed using reference TRBV19 and TRBJ2-7, is DGGITQSPKYLFRKEGQNVTLSCEQNLNHDAMYWYRQDPGQGLRLIYYSQIVNDFQKGDIAEGYSVSREKKESFPLTVTSAQKNPTAFYLCASSLGLEQYFGPGTRLTVT.

V and J are TRBV6-2 or TRBV6-3 and TRBJ1-2; D might be TRBD1 (6 bases). This CDR3 region has 14 residues. The V gene's germline CDR1 is MNHEY and CDR2 SVGEGT. Trimming stripped 1 base from V and 2 bases from J, with 8 bases between. Here the CDR3 DNA reads TGTGCCAGCAGTTACTGGCAGGGGAACTATGGCTACACCTTC. Its protein is CASSYWQGNYGYTF.

This clone is a singleton in its sample. This rearrangement joins TRBV5-1 to TRBJ1-6; D gene uncertain. The CDR3 length is 14 residues. V was trimmed by 0 bases and J by 7 bases, leaving 8 bases between them. In germline, CDR1 is SGHRS, CDR2 YFSETQ. CDR3 region: CASSLDAGNSPLHF. CDR3 DNA sequence: TGCGCCAGCAGCTTGGATGCAGGAAATTCACCCCTCCACTTT.

The chain employs TRBV19 and TRBJ2-2; possible D gene TRBD1, 5 bases. Per germline, CDR1 LNHDA and CDR2 SQIVND (reference sequence). Trimming removed 0 bases from V and 1 base from J, with 12 bases in between. This CDR3 is built from 17 residues. CDR3 coding DNA: TGTGCCAGTAGTATAGATCGGCGGCAGGGGAACACCGGGGAGCTGTTTTTT. Its protein is CASSIDRRQGNTGELFF. The full variable domain, its missing parts supplied by reference TRBV19 and TRBJ2-2, is DGGITQSPKYLFRKEGQNVTLSCEQNLNHDAMYWYRQDPGQGLRLIYYSQIVNDFQKGDIAEGYSVSREKKESFPLTVTSAQKNPTAFYLCASSIDRRQGNTGELFFGEGSRLTVL.

V and J are TRBV6-5 and TRBJ1-2; no definite D call. CDR3 size: 12 residues. Germline V lookup: CDR1 MNHEY, CDR2 SVGAGI. The V end lost 7 bases, the J end lost 4 bases, and 10 bases lay between the germline ends. CDR3 in amino acids: CASTLSSYGYTF. The CDR3 DNA reads TGTGCCAGCACCTTAAGCTCCTATGGCTACACCTTC.

The chain joins TRBV12-5 to TRBJ2-7, with D hard to call. CDR1 and CDR2 from the germline V gene are LGHNT and FRNRAP. V was pared by 6 bases and J by 2 bases, with 14 bases between. The CDR3 runs 14 residues. The DNA of the CDR3 is TGTGCTAGTGGCCCCGTCGGTCTCACCTACGAGCAGTACTTC. It specifies CASGPVGLTYEQYF.

V and J are TRBV10-3 and TRBJ1-2, with TRBD1 matching over 11 bases. V was clipped by 4 bases and J by 8 bases; unmatched bases: 12. The CDR3 loop spans 16 amino acids. Looked up from germline, CDR1 is ENHRY and CDR2 is SYGVKD. The CDR3 sequence is CAISGSGTGGLGGYTF. The CDR3 DNA follows: TGTGCCATCAGTGGGTCCGGGACAGGGGGATTGGGCGGCTACACCTTC.

The chain uses TRBV15 and TRBJ2-5, with unresolved D. V lost 2 bases and J lost 4, with 8 bases in between. Per the germline V gene, CDR1 is LNHNV and CDR2 is YYDKDF (reference sequence). This CDR3 spans 13 amino acids. CDR3 region: CATSRPGSETQYF. In DNA, the CDR3 is TGTGCCACCAGCAGACCAGGCTCAGAGACCCAGTACTTC.

This clone was counted a single time. The chain employs TRBV3-1 (or the pseudogene TRBV3-2) and TRBJ2-3; D is perhaps TRBD2 (5 bases). The CDR3 runs 20 residues. V gave up 4 bases and J gave up 5 bases, with 31 bases separating them. CDR1 LGHDT and CDR2 YNNKEL come from the germline V gene (reference sequence). The CDR3 protein is CASSLLGESSEGLLGDTQYF. The CDR3, as DNA: TGTGCCAGCAGCCTACTAGGTGAGAGTAGCGAAGGGTTGTTGGGAGATACGCAGTATTTT.

J is TRBJ2-1 and V is TRBV5-8; TRBD2 matches at 7 bases. Germline V gives CDR1 SGHTS, CDR2 YDEGEE. V trimming: 4 bases; J trimming: 10 bases; junction bases outside the gene matches: 14. The CDR3 contains 15 residues. This CDR3 reads CASSHQQRGHREQFF. CDR3 DNA: TGTGCCAGCAGCCATCAACAGCGGGGTCATAGGGAGCAGTTCTTC.

The V call is TRBV9, the J call TRBJ2-2; 7 nucleotides line up with TRBD2. This CDR3 has 17 amino acids. CDR1 and CDR2 (germline): SGDLS, YYNGEE. The J segment lost 3 bases and the V segment lost 0 bases, leaving 8 bases of the junction unmatched. CDR3 sequence reads: CASSVAVGGWDTGELFF. As DNA, the CDR3 is TGTGCCAGCAGCGTAGCTGTGGGGGGGTGGGACACCGGGGAGCTGTTTTTT.

This clone appeared a few times. The chain employs TRBV28 and TRBJ2-7; 7 nucleotides agree with TRBD2. The V gene end was trimmed by 5 bases and the J gene end by 1 base; junction bases not matched to a gene: 11. The germline V gene has CDR1 MDHEN and CDR2 SYDVKM. The CDR3 has 16 amino acids. CDR3 in amino acids: CASSLHLAELSYEQYF. CDR3 coding DNA: TGTGCCAGCAGTCTTCACCTAGCGGAGCTTTCCTACGAGCAGTACTTC. The full variable domain, in which reference TRBV28 and TRBJ2-7 provide the parts outside the CDR3, is DVKVTQSSRYLVKRTGEKVFLECVQDMDHENMFWYRQDPGLGLRLIYFSYDVKMKEKGDIPEGYSVSREKKERFSLILESASTNQTSMYLCASSLHLAELSYEQYFGPGTRLTVT.